The rows below give T cell receptor beta chains drawn from one sample of a study of vaccination and CD4 T cells after COVID-19. No antigen has been assigned to these receptors. A single record per CDR3 protein comes from TCRdb applying MiXCR to the PCR reads. The data hold about 17,000 distinct CDR3 sequences, with 30% to 45% observed a single time. Source material: CD4+ T cells from blood, cultured in vitro. The receptors were sampled from a human donor who had recovered from COVID-19. Each CDR3 is given with its conserved first and last residue. A D gene is named only where the DNA matches it firmly. Expanded clones are given a class, and other clones once, few, many or no size at all.

v_gene	j_gene	d_gene	abundance	CDR3nt	CDR3aa
TRBV20-1	TRBJ2-3	TRBD1	few	TGCAGTGCTGCCCGGCAGGGGGCCTTTTCGGAAACGCAGTATTTT	CSAARQGAFSETQYF
TRBV25-1	TRBJ2-1	-	-	TGTGCCAGCAGTAGGAGTTTCAATGAGCAGTTCTTC	CASSRSFNEQFF
TRBV4-1	TRBJ2-7	TRBD1	few	TGCGCCAGCAGCCCGAGGACAGGGGATGCCTACGAGCAGTACTTC	CASSPRTGDAYEQYF
TRBV20-1	TRBJ2-6	-	-	TGCAGTGCCGCATTTCAGTCTGGGGCCAACGTCCTGACTTTC	CSAAFQSGANVLTF
TRBV18	TRBJ1-2	-	-	TGTGCCAGCTCACCGCGGACGGAGTTTTATGGCTACACCTTC	CASSPRTEFYGYTF
TRBV20-1	TRBJ2-7	-	-	TGCAGTGCTAGTCGGCGCTCCCTCGAGCAGTACTTC	CSASRRSLEQYF
TRBV27	TRBJ2-7	TRBD2	-	TGTGCCAGCTCTGGACTAGCGGGACCCGCCTACGAGCAGTACTTC	CASSGLAGPAYEQYF
TRBV24-1	TRBJ2-1	-	few	TGTGCCACCAGTGAGGGGTGGAATGAGCAGTTCTTC	CATSEGWNEQFF
TRBV2	TRBJ2-3	TRBD2	once	TGTGCCAGCAGAATAAGAAAAGGGACTAGCGGGACAACCACAGATACGCAGTATTTT	CASRIRKGTSGTTTDTQYF
TRBV24-1	TRBJ2-5	-	few	TGTGCCACCAGCCACAGCGCTGGGGAGACCCAGTACTTC	CATSHSAGETQYF
TRBV6-1	TRBJ2-2	-	few	TGTGCCAGCAGACCGGAGGGGGGCGGGGAGCTGTTTTTT	CASRPEGGGELFF
TRBV7-2	TRBJ1-3	-	-	TGTGCCAGCAGCTCCCTGACGGGGCTCCCCTCTGGAAACACCATATATTTT	CASSSLTGLPSGNTIYF
TRBV27	TRBJ2-7	TRBD1	few	TGTGCCAGCAGTTTCCTCCGGGACAGCAAGATCTACGAGCAGTACTTC	CASSFLRDSKIYEQYF
TRBV20-1	TRBJ2-7	TRBD2	-	TGCAGTGCTACAGGCGGGAGGTCCTACGAGCAGTACTTC	CSATGGRSYEQYF
TRBV20-1	TRBJ2-4	TRBD2	few	TGCAGTGCGCCCCGTGGCGGGGGACGAGACATTCAGTACTTC	CSAPRGGGRDIQYF
TRBV28	TRBJ2-7	TRBD1	-	TGTGCCAGCAGTTTATTTGCGGTGAAGGACAGGGGGTACCACGAGCAGTACTTC	CASSLFAVKDRGYHEQYF
TRBV20-1	TRBJ2-1	-	few	TGCAGTGCTAGTCTGGGAACCTACAATGAGCAGTTCTTC	CSASLGTYNEQFF
TRBV7-3	TRBJ2-2	TRBD2	-	TGTGCCAGCTGGCGAAGAGGAGAAGCGGGATCCGGGGAGCTGTTTTTT	CASWRRGEAGSGELFF
TRBV6-4	TRBJ2-3	-	-	TGTGCCAGCAGTGACGACGGGGCCCCAGCGGTCGCAGATACGCAGTATTTT	CASSDDGAPAVADTQYF